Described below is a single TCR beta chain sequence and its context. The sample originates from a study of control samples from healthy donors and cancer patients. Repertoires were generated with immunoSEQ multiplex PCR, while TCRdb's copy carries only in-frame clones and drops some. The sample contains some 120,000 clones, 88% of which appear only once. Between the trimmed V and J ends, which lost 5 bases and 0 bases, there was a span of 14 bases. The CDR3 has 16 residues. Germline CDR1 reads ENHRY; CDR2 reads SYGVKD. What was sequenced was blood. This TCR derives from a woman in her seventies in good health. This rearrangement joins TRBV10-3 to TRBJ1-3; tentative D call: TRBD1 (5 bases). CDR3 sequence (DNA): TGTGCCATCAGTACGAGGGACGGTAGCTCTGGAAACACCATATATTTT. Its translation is CAISTRDGSSGNTIYF.